These T cell receptor beta chains were read from a single sample in a study of PD-1 blockade in classical Hodgkin lymphoma. Here immunoSEQ multiplex PCR was the method, and the copy in TCRdb shows in-frame clones only, minus some. The repertoire has 25,000 to 40,000 clones, over 75% of them found once; the top ten carry about a sixth. The source was peripheral blood mononuclear cells (PBMCs), collected before the fourth cycle of nivolumab. The receptors shown here come from a human donor with classical Hodgkin lymphoma. The CDR3 runs from the conserved cysteine through the conserved F or W. The D gene is left open where the match is weak. Clone size, where shown, is once, few, many, or a class for clones that have expanded.

>15|TRBJ2-1|TRBD2|-|TRBV5-1
TGCGCCAGCAGTACCGGGGGGGTCTCCTACAATGAGCAGTTCTTC
CASSTGGVSYNEQFF
>17|TRBJ2-7|TRBD2|-|TRBV28
TGTGCCAGCAGTCCGTCCCCGTGGCGGGAGGCCTCCTACGAGCAGTACTTC
CASSPSPWREASYEQYF
>13|TRBJ1-2|-|-|TRBV28
TGTGCCAGCAGTCTCGGACAGAACTATGGCTACACCTTC
CASSLGQNYGYTF
>16|TRBJ1-1|-|-|TRBV4-1
TGCGCCAGCAGCTTACAACCAGGGGTCATGAACACTGAAGCTTTCTTT
CASSLQPGVMNTEAFF
>14|TRBJ1-1|-|few|TRBV6-1
TGTGCCAGCAGTGCGAGGGACGGTGGATATGAAGCTTTCTTT
CASSARDGGYEAFF
>16|TRBJ2-1|-|few|TRBV30
TGTGCCTGGAGTGTTCACGGGCGGCTAGTAGGCAATGAGCAGTTCTTC
CAWSVHGRLVGNEQFF
>13|TRBJ1-1|-|-|TRBV18
TGTGCCAGCTCAACCTTGGCGGACACTGAAGCTTTCTTT
CASSTLADTEAFF
>17|TRBJ2-1|TRBD2|-|TRBV28
TGTGCCAGTACCACCGGGACTAGCGGTTCCTCCTACAATGAGCAGTTCTTC
CASTTGTSGSSYNEQFF
>16|TRBJ1-6|-|-|TRBV28
TGTGCCAGCAGTTTGGGAACAGGGTCCTATAATTCACCCCTCCACTTT
CASSLGTGSYNSPLHF
>14|TRBJ1-5|TRBD1|-|TRBV4-1
TGCGCCAGCAGCCATGACAGGGGCAATCAGCCCCAGCATTTT
CASSHDRGNQPQHF
>12|TRBJ1-2|-|few|TRBV5-6
TGTGCCAGCAGCTTGGCTCTTCGTGGCTACACCTTC
CASSLALRGYTF
>14|TRBJ1-1|TRBD1|-|TRBV15
TGTGCCTCTGCCCGGGACAGGGGGCTGACTGAAGCTTTCTTT
CASARDRGLTEAFF
>16|TRBJ2-7|TRBD1|-|TRBV6-1
TGTGCCAGCAGTGAAGGGGCAGGGGGCGCCCCCTACGAGCAGTACTTC
CASSEGAGGAPYEQYF
>14|TRBJ1-5|-|-|TRBV19
TGTGCCAGTCGGGACATCTATAGCAATCAGCCCCAGCATTTT
CASRDIYSNQPQHF
>17|TRBJ1-5|TRBD1|-|TRBV19
TGTGCCAGTAGCCCGCCTACAGGGGAGCCCCGAAATCAGCCCCAGCATTTT
CASSPPTGEPRNQPQHF
>15|TRBJ2-3|-|-|TRBV29-1
TGCAGCGTTGATGGTGGGCAGGGGTTAACATATACGCAGTATTTT
CSVDGGQGLTYTQYF
>16|TRBJ2-3|-|once|TRBV5-1
TGCGCCAGCAGCTTCGTGGGGGGCCCTAGCACAGATACGCAGTATTTT
CASSFVGGPSTDTQYF
>14|TRBJ2-7|-|-|TRBV19
TGTGCCAGTAGTATTCGGATGATCGGGTACGAGCAGTACTTC
CASSIRMIGYEQYF
>14|TRBJ1-2|-|-|TRBV5-4
TGTGCCAGCAGCCTTAGGAGGGCTAACTATGGCTACACCTTC
CASSLRRANYGYTF
>14|TRBJ1-3|-|-|TRBV9
TGTGCCAGCAGCGTGCAGGGGTCTGGAAACACCATATATTTT
CASSVQGSGNTIYF
>14|TRBJ1-5|-|-|TRBV10-3
TGTGCCATCAGTGAGGATCAATCCAATCAGCCCCAGCATTTT
CAISEDQSNQPQHF
>15|TRBJ1-1|TRBD1|-|TRBV2
TGTGCCAGCACGCCCAGACAGGGCCGGAACACTGAAGCTTTCTTT
CASTPRQGRNTEAFF
>15|TRBJ1-1|TRBD1|-|TRBV27
TGTGCCAGCAGTGCCAGCTCAGGGGGCCGGACTGAAGCTTTCTTT
CASSASSGGRTEAFF
>12|TRBJ2-7|TRBD1|-|TRBV19
TGTGCCAGTAGTAACAGGGGCTACGAGCAGTACTTC
CASSNRGYEQYF
>13|TRBJ2-6|-|-|TRBV28
TGTGCCAGCAGCGGGCTTGTGGCCAACGTCCTGACTTTC
CASSGLVANVLTF
>14|TRBJ2-1|-|-|TRBV5-6
TGTGCCAGCAGCTTGGGACTAGTGAAGAATGAGCAGTTCTTC
CASSLGLVKNEQFF
>13|TRBJ1-5|-|-|TRBV5-5
TGTGCCAGCAGCGCCGGCAGTGATCAGCCCCAGCATTTT
CASSAGSDQPQHF
>15|TRBJ1-2|-|-|TRBV21-1
TGTGCCAGCAGCGCACAGGGGTTGGCTAACTATGGCTACACCTTC
CASSAQGLANYGYTF
>15|TRBJ1-4|TRBD1|-|TRBV4-1
TGCGCCAGCAGCCTCCCGGGACAGTCTAATGAAAAACTGTTTTTT
CASSLPGQSNEKLFF
>15|TRBJ1-1|-|-|TRBV25-1
TGTGCCAGCAGTGGCCTGGGACGGATGAACACTGAAGCTTTCTTT
CASSGLGRMNTEAFF
>12|TRBJ2-2|-|-|TRBV30
TGTGCCTGGAAGAGGGCCCCCGGGGAGCTGTTTTTT
CAWKRAPGELFF
>12|TRBJ1-2|TRBD1|-|TRBV6-6
TGTGCCAGCAGTGGACAGGGTGGAGGCTACACCTTC
CASSGQGGGYTF
>14|TRBJ1-5|-|once|TRBV2
TGTGCCAGCAGTGATAAGGCAGGGAATCAGCCCCAGCATTTT
CASSDKAGNQPQHF
>11|TRBJ1-1|-|few|TRBV19
TGTGCCAGTAGGCAGGCAGGTGAAGCTTTCTTT
CASRQAGEAFF
>14|TRBJ2-3|TRBD2|-|TRBV15
TGTGCCACCGGTACTAGCGGGAGTGGGGATACGCAGTATTTT
CATGTSGSGDTQYF
>15|TRBJ1-5|-|-|TRBV6-1
TGTGCCAGCAGTGAAGCGGGGGGGGTGCGTCAGCCCCAGCATTTT
CASSEAGGVRQPQHF